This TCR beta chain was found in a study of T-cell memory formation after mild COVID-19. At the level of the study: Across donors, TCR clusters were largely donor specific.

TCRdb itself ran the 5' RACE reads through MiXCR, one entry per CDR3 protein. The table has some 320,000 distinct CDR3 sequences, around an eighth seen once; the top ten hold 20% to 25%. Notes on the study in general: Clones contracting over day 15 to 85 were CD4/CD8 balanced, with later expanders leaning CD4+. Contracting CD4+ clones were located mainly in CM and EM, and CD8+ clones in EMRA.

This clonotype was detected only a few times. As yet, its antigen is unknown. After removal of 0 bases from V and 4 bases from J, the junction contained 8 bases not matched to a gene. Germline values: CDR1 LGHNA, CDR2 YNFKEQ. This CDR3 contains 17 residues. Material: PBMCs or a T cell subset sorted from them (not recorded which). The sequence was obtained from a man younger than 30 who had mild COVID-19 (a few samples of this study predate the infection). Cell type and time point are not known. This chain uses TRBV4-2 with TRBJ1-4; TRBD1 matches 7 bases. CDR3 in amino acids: CASSQDGGTANNEKLFF. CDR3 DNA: TGTGCCAGCAGCCAAGATGGCGGGACAGCTAATAATGAAAAACTGTTTTTT.